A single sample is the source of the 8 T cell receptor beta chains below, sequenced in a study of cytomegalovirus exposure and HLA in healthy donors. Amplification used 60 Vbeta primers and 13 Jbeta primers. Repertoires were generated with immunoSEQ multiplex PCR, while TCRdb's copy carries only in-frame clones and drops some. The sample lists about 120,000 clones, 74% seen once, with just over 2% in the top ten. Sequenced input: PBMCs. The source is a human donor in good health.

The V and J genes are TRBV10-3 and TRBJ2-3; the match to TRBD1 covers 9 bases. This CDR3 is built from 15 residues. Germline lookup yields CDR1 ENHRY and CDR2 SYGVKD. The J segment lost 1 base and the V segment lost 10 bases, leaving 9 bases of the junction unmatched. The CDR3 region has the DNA TGTGCCACCCAAGGGGACAGGGTTGGCACAGATACGCAGTATTTT. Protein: CATQGDRVGTDTQYF.

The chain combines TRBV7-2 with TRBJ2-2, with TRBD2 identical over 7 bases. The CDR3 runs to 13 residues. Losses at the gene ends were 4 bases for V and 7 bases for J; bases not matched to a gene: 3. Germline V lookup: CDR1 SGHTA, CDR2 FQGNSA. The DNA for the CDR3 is TGTGCCAGCAGCTCCCGCGGGGGCGGGGAGCTGTTTTTT. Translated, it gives CASSSRGGGELFF.

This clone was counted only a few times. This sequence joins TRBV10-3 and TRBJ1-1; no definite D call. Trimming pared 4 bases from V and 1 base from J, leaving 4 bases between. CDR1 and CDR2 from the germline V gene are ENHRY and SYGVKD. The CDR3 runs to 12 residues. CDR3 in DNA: TGTGCCATCAGTGGACAGAACACTGAAGCTTTCTTT. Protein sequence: CAISGQNTEAFF.

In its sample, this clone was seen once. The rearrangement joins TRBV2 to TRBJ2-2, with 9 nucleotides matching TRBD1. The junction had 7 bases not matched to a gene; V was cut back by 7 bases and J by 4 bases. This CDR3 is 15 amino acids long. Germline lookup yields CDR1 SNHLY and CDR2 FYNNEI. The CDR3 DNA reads TGTGCCAGCACCGGACAGGGGTTGGGCACCGGGGAGCTGTTTTTT. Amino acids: CASTGQGLGTGELFF.

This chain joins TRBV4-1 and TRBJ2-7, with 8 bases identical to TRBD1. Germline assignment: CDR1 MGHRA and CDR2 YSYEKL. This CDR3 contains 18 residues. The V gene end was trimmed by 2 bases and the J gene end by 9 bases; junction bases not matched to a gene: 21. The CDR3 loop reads CASSQLPPAAGGEVGQYF. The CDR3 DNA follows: TGCGCCAGCAGCCAACTCCCTCCAGCGGCAGGGGGCGAGGTTGGGCAGTACTTC.

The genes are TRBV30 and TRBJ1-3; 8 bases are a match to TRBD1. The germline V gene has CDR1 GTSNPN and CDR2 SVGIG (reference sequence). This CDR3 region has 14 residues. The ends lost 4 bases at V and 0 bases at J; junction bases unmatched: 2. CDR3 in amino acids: CAWKTGGSGNTIYF. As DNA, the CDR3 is TGTGCCTGGAAAACAGGGGGCTCTGGAAACACCATATATTTT. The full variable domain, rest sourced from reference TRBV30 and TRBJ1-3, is SQTIHQWPATLVQPVGSPLSLECTVEGTSNPNLYWYRQAAGRGLQLLFYSVGIGQISSEVPQNLSASRPQDRQFILSSKKLLLSDSGFYLCAWKTGGSGNTIYFGEGSWLTVV.

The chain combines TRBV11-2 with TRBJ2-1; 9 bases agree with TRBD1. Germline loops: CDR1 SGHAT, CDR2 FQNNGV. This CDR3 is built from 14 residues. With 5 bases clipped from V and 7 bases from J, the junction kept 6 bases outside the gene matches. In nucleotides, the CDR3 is TGTGCCAGCAGCCCCGGGACAGGGAGGAATGAGCAGTTCTTC. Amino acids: CASSPGTGRNEQFF.

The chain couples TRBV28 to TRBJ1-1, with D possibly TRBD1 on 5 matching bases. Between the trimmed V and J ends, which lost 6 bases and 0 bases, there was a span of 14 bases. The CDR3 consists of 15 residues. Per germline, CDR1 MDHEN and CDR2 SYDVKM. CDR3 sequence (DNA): TGTGCCAGCAGATCCATTCAGGGCGTGAACACTGAAGCTTTCTTT. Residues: CASRSIQGVNTEAFF.